Shown below are 8 T cell receptor beta chains from a single sample sequenced in a study of persistence of HIV-infected CD4 T cells (dated by TCRdb to 2018 to 2020). These receptors lack a known antigen. TCRbeta repertoires were sequenced from genomic DNA with the immunoSEQ hsTCRB assay version 4 in survey mode. TCRdb took this table from immuneACCESS and kept in-frame rearrangements with V and J called. Such tables lack part of the clones; where checked against another copy, unresolved V genes explain under half of the gap, and the rest is unexplained. The table for this sample lists some 30,000 clones; roughly 75% of them were counted only once. The top ten clonotypes cover around 0.81% of the sample. Reading the label with the study, this specimen's treatment or condition is: suppressive antiretroviral therapy. Cells were stimulated with lysates of CMV-infected fibroblasts at roughly 11 ug/mL. Nonresponding CD40L-negative CD69-negative CD45RO-high memory CD4+ T cells were sorted as memory populations depleted of antigen-responding cells.

Sequences were derived from CD4+ T cells sorted from PBMCs after roughly 18-hour stimulation, sampled from a patient who received antiretroviral therapy. Interpreted using the paper, the cell subset or site label stands for: CD40L-CD69- CD45RO-high memory CD4 T cells not responding to CMV lysate. These receptors were collected from an adult woman with HIV who was CMV-seropositive.

V and J are TRBV6-5 and TRBJ2-3; 7 positions agree with TRBD1. This CDR3 has 15 residues. Trimming at V came to 2 bases and at J to 6 bases, leaving 8 bases not matched to a gene. Germline V gene data show CDR1 as MNHEY and CDR2 as SVGAGI. CDR3 in amino acids: CASSYRGGMIDTQYF. The CDR3 DNA reads TGTGCCAGCAGTTACAGAGGGGGCATGATCGATACGCAGTATTTT.

This clone has only one observation. CDR3: CASSQMTLGNTIYF. The CDR3 nucleotides are TGCGCCAGCAGCCAAATGACCTTGGGAAACACCATATATTTT. The rearrangement uses TRBV4-1 and TRBJ1-3; the D is unclear. CDR1 is MGHRA and CDR2 is YSYEKL in the germline V gene. The V gene lost 2 bases and the J gene lost 4 bases, with 9 bases spanning the gap. This CDR3 is built from 14 residues.

The chain is built from TRBV24-1 and TRBJ2-3; D ambiguous. Germline CDR1 and CDR2: KGHDR and SFDVKD. V gave up 1 base and J gave up 1 base, with 5 bases separating them. The CDR3 loop spans 14 amino acids. The CDR3 loop reads CATSDLGGTDTQYF. The CDR3 DNA reads TGTGCCACCAGTGATTTAGGCGGCACAGATACGCAGTATTTT.

The rearrangement uses TRBV7-2 and TRBJ1-1; D unresolved. Germline V gene sequence: CDR1 SGHTA, CDR2 FQGNSA. V gave up 1 base and J gave up 6 bases, with 12 bases separating them. This CDR3 region has 14 residues. Here the CDR3 DNA reads TGTGCCAGCAGCTTAGGGCTGGGGTTCGCTGAAGCTTTCTTT. It codes for CASSLGLGFAEAFF.

This chain uses TRBV19 with TRBJ1-5; weak D call: TRBD1 (5 bases). Trimming stripped 10 bases from V and 3 bases from J, with 19 bases between. This CDR3 contains 15 residues. CDR1 is LNHDA and CDR2 is SQIVND in the germline V gene (reference sequence). The CDR3 here is CATSGGLGDNQPQHF. As DNA, the CDR3 is TGTGCCACCTCGGGGGGTTTGGGGGACAATCAGCCCCAGCATTTT.

This sequence joins TRBV10-2 and TRBJ1-2; a weak D match, TRBD1 (5 bases). Germline CDR1 reads WSHSY; CDR2 reads SAAADI. CDR3 length equals 12 residues. Deletions cut 2 bases from V and 8 bases from J, with 9 bases between. This chain's CDR3 is CASSEGTPGYTF. The CDR3 DNA sequence: TGCGCCAGCAGTGAGGGGACTCCGGGCTACACCTTC.

V is TRBV5-1 and J is TRBJ2-1; 9 bases fit TRBD1. J lost 7 bases, V lost 1 base, and 3 bases had no gene match. The CDR3 spans 14 residues. Looked up from germline, CDR1 is SGHRS and CDR2 is YFSETQ. As DNA, the CDR3 is TGCGCCAGCAGCTTGCAGGACAGGGGTAATGAGCAGTTCTTC. Encoded protein: CASSLQDRGNEQFF.

Here the CDR3 DNA reads TGTGCCAGCCGCAGGGACTCGAACACCGGGGAGCTGTTTTTT. Its translation: CASRRDSNTGELFF. The gene calls are TRBV2 and TRBJ2-2; D possibly corresponds to TRBD2 (6 bases). Germline lookup yields CDR1 SNHLY and CDR2 FYNNEI. CDR3 size: 14 residues. V was cut by 8 bases and J by 0 bases, with 10 bases left in between.